This entry concerns a single TCR beta chain. TCRdb re-called the 5' RACE reads and shows each CDR3 protein once, DNA omitted. This sample's table reports about 160,000 distinct CDR3 sequences. The CDR3 is made up of 18 amino acids. In germline, CDR1 is SGHAT, CDR2 FQDESV (reference sequence). This sample is drawn from a study of monozygotic twins with inflammatory bowel disease. The specimen was blood. The chain employs TRBV11-1 and TRBJ2-6; TCRdb reports TRBD1, a call that lacks DNA to check it against. This clonotype originated in a human donor with ulcerative colitis or Crohn's disease, or a healthy co-twin of an affected twin (not recorded which). CDR3 residues: CASSLGPGVSSGANVLTF. Using reference TRBV11-1 and TRBJ2-6 for the parts outside the CDR3, the full variable domain is EAEVAQSPRYKITEKSQAVAFWCDPISGHATLYWYRQILGQGPELLVQFQDESVVDDSQLPKDRFSAERLKGVDSTLKIQPAELGDSAMYLCASSLGPGVSSGANVLTFGAGSRLTVL.